This is a list of T cell receptor beta chains from one sample in a study of blood T cells in healthy people across ages. MiXCR was run by TCRdb on the 5' RACE reads, yielding one entry per CDR3 protein. Of 700,000 to 950,000 distinct CDR3 sequences in the sample, about three fifths were seen once. What was sequenced was blood. The receptor source for this set is a man aged 25-40 years in good health. Both conserved end residues are part of each CDR3. The D gene is left open where the match is weak. Some rows mark clone size as missing; the rest say once, few, many or name a class of expanded clone.

j_call	v_call	clone_size	d_call	cdr3_aa	cdr3_nt
TRBJ2-7	TRBV5-6	.	TRBD1	CASSPRTGIHGEQYF	TGTGCCAGCAGCCCGAGGACAGGGATTCATGGCGAGCAGTACTTC
TRBJ2-7	TRBV7-9	few	.	CASSLAGLASYEQYF	TGTGCCAGCAGCTTAGCGGGGCTGGCCTCCTACGAGCAGTACTTC
TRBJ2-3	TRBV12-3/TRBV12-4	few	TRBD2	CAINFGGAGDTQYF	TGTGCCATCAATTTCGGGGGGGCAGGAGATACGCAGTATTTT
TRBJ2-1	TRBV29-1	.	.	CSVVRTELRPRYNEQFF	TGCAGCGTTGTGAGAACAGAACTCAGACCGCGGTACAATGAGCAGTTCTTC
TRBJ2-5	TRBV4-3	few	.	CASSQTRGGETQYF	TGCGCCAGCAGCCAGACTAGAGGTGGGGAGACCCAGTACTTC
TRBJ1-2	TRBV27	.	TRBD1	CTSSLRGQGIYYGYTF	TGTACCAGCAGTTTAAGGGGACAGGGGATCTACTATGGCTACACCTTC
TRBJ2-5	TRBV6-1	few	.	CASSGGVEQYF	TGTGCCAGCAGTGGGGGGGTCGAACAGTACTTC
TRBJ2-5	TRBV12-3/TRBV12-4	.	TRBD2	CASSPGTSGGREQYF	TGTGCCAGCAGTCCCGGGACTAGCGGGGGGAGGGAGCAGTACTTC
TRBJ2-7	TRBV7-2	.	TRBD2	CVSSPRLADYEQYF	TGTGTCAGCAGCCCACGACTAGCGGATTACGAGCAGTACTTC
TRBJ2-1	TRBV15	.	TRBD2	CATSRFDELAGYNEQFF	TGTGCCACCAGCAGGTTCGACGAACTAGCGGGATACAATGAGCAGTTCTTC
TRBJ2-3	TRBV7-2	few	.	CASSLALASGDTQYF	TGTGCCAGCAGCTTAGCGCTAGCATCGGGAGATACGCAGTATTTT
TRBJ2-1	TRBV5-5	many	.	CASSKMDEQFF	TGTGCCAGCAGCAAGATGGATGAGCAGTTCTTC